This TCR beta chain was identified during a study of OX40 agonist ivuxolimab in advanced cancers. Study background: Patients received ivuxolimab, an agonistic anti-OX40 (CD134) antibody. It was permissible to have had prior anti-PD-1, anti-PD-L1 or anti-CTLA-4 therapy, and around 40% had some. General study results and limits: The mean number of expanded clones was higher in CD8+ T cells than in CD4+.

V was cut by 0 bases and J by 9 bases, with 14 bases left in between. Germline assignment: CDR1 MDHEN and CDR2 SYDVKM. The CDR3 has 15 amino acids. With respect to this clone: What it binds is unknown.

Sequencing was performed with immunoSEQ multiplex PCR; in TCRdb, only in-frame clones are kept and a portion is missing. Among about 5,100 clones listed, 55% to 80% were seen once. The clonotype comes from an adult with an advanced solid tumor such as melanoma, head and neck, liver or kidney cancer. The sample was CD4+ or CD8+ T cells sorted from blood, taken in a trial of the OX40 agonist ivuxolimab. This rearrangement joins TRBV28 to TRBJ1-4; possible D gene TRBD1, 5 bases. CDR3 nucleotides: TGTGCCAGCAGTTTATGGGGGCGAGACAACAAAAAACTGTTTTTT. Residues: CASSLWGRDNKKLFF.